This paragraph reports one TCR beta chain. CDR1 is LGHNA and CDR2 is YSLEER in the germline V gene. V lost 1 base, J lost 11 bases, and 11 bases stayed unmatched. The CDR3 runs 15 residues. The repertoire was sequenced with immunoSEQ multiplex PCR; TCRdb's copy has only in-frame clones and lacks some. The sample has 700,000 or so clones, approximately 83% seen once. The data were taken from a study of shared T cell receptors in the human thymus. This sample also belongs to another study, concerning human thymus T cells.

Sample: thymocytes. The sequence was obtained from a girl in the first two years of life with a congenital heart defect. J is TRBJ1-3 and V is TRBV4-3, with 7 positions matching TRBD1. Here the CDR3 reads CASSQAEGGACAIYF. The CDR3 bases are TGCGCCAGCAGCCAAGCTGAAGGGGGCGCTTGCGCCATATATTTT.